The 2 T cell receptor beta chains below were found in one sample sequenced in a study of post-analysis software for immune sequencing data. Regarding the study as a whole: Roughly five TRBV segments were significantly more frequent in patients than in controls. TRBV5-6, TRBV5-1 and TRBV20-1 were among these segments.

The TCR beta cDNA libraries contained unique molecular identifiers. TCRdb reprocessed the PCR reads via MiXCR and lists one record per CDR3 protein. The table shows around 400,000 distinct CDR3 sequences, with 30% to 45% occurring only once. These receptors' antigens are unknown. The specimen sequenced was blood. Every receptor here comes from a girl aged 10-17 years with multiple sclerosis.

The CDR3 nucleotides read TGTGCCAGCAGCCCACTAGTGGAGCGGGAGACCCAGTACTTC. It codes for CASSPLVERETQYF. This chain joins TRBV7-9 and TRBJ2-5; tentatively, D is TRBD2 (5 bases). Germline values: CDR1 SEHNR, CDR2 FQNEAQ (reference sequence). The CDR3 covers 14 residues. V was pared by 5 bases and J by 5 bases, with 15 bases between. Full variable domain (missing parts from reference TRBV7-9 and TRBJ2-5): DTGVSQNPRHKITKRGQNVTFRCDPISEHNRLYWYRQTLGQGPEFLTYFQNEAQLEKSRLLSDRFSAERPKGSFSTLEIQRTEQGDSAMYLCASSPLVERETQYFGPGTRLLVL.

This clonotype was observed a handful of times. This chain connects TRBV7-9 to TRBJ1-2, with a weak D call TRBD1 (5 bases). Germline values: CDR1 SEHNR, CDR2 FQNEAQ (reference sequence). Trimming took off 5 bases at V and 8 bases at J, with 12 bases between the two ends. This CDR3 has 12 residues. This chain's CDR3 is CASSGQGGGYTF. For the CDR3, the DNA is TGTGCCAGCAGCGGGCAGGGAGGCGGCTACACCTTC.